This TCR beta chain came from a study of regulatory T cells in long-lasting Graves disease. This clonotype was recorded many times. Its antigen remains unidentified. From germline, CDR1 is MNHNS and CDR2 SASEGT. V dropped 6 bases and J dropped 3 bases, with 8 bases sitting between them. CDR3 length equals 12 residues. Whole-study results and caveats: Persistent cases favored TRBV28, TRBJ1-2 and TRBJ2-5. Persistent Graves' disease cases displayed lower TCR diversity than newly diagnosed ones.

According to the study, TCR beta libraries were built with iRepertoire HTBI primers and CDR3-region Arm-PCR. TCRdb redid the calling of the multiplex PCR reads with MiXCR, one entry per CDR3 protein. Among over 300,000 distinct CDR3 sequences, about 14% were seen once, and the ten largest hold 22%. Described time point: newly diagnosed GD, antithyroid drugs for less than 3 months. The TCR library was made from RNA extracted from PBMCs. V gene TRBV6-1 combines with J gene TRBJ1-1; the D gene is possibly TRBD1 (6 bases). The specimen was peripheral blood mononuclear cells (PBMCs), collected at new diagnosis, from a patient treated with antithyroid drugs. The receptor was isolated from a female donor with Graves disease. The CDR3 sequence: CASRAGDTEAFF. DNA for the CDR3: TGTGCCAGCAGAGCAGGGGACACTGAAGCTTTCTTT.